This T cell receptor beta chain was captured in a study of early T cells in non-severe SARS-CoV-2 infection (dated by TCRdb to the early 2020s). Some background on the complete study: Bulk RNA from unsorted whole blood was used for TCR sequencing, so alpha and beta chains could not be paired.

Reading from cysteine to phenylalanine, the CDR3 counts 14 amino acids. The CDR3 DNA has 42 bases and is translated from base 1. Trimming at the junction amounts to 5 bases on V and 2 bases on J, and the germline ends lie 13 bases apart. CDR1 and CDR2, per the germline V gene, are SGHTA and FQGNSA. Broad study findings and their caveats: VDJdb matching was skewed toward anti-spike CD8 responses, so virus-specific expansions were likely underestimated and private and CD4 specificities were missed.

A case-control design nested within a healthcare worker cohort in London, UK, was used, with weekly nasopharyngeal swab PCR tests and blood sampling performed. Healthcare workers were enrolled in the week of the UK lockdown, from 23 to 31 March 2020, and were followed every week for up to roughly 15 weeks. Libraries came from 5' RACE. TCRdb lists the instrument as NextSeq 500. In the TCR library protocol, unique molecular identifiers were attached to individual cDNA molecules to correct for PCR bias and sequencing error. Both TCR alpha and beta chains were sequenced, and tight co-correlation was observed between alpha and beta sequence abundances in each sample. Per the authors' processing: Decombinator V4 was used to annotate TCR sequences for V gene, J gene and CDR3. Expanded TCRs were defined as changing significantly between any two time points under a Poisson model with p below 0.0001. TCR abundances were normalised to the total number of TCRs sequenced in each sample and reported as counts per million. MAIT TCRs were defined by TRAV1-2 paired with TRAJ12, TRAJ20 or TRAJ33, and iNKT TCRs by TRAV10 paired with TRAJ18. VDJdb, accessed on 1 November 2021, was searched for TCRs annotated for CMV, EBV and SARS-CoV-2, and TCRs annotated for more than one antigen were excluded. The public reads were reprocessed in TCRdb via fastp at Q25 and MiXCR, keeping in-frame beta chains. Each entry merges the rows of one CDR3 protein and shows their most common DNA and genes. TCRdb, not the original authors, processed these V and J calls. The sample includes roughly 86,000 distinct CDR3 sequences, with about 6% observed a single time. The ten biggest clones cover about 8% of the sample.

To note about this clonotype: This clone's antigen is unknown. Within one base of it there is no much larger clone, and no base qualities were kept.

The V and J segments used are TRBV7-2 and TRBJ2-7, with no D gene named confidently. The sequencing input was whole blood. This TCR was recovered from an adult who was a healthcare worker with PCR-confirmed SARS-CoV-2 infection or an uninfected control (not recorded which). The CDR3 protein: CASSTKDGTYEQYF. The nucleotide sequence reads TGTGCCAGCAGCACCAAGGACGGTACCTACGAGCAGTACTTC. Reference TRBV7-2 and TRBJ2-7 genes cover what lies past the CDR3, so the full variable domain is GAGVSQSPSNKVTEKGKDVELRCDPISGHTALYWYRQSLGQGLEFLIYFQGNSAPDKSGLPSDRFSAERTGGSVSTLTIQRTQQEDSAVYLCASSTKDGTYEQYFGPGTRLTVT.